A selection of T cell receptor beta chains follows, all from one sample in a study of circulating CD8 cells and anti-PD-1 response in melanoma. TCRdb ran MiXCR on the reads and lists one entry per CDR3 protein. The table has about 680 distinct CDR3 sequences, 10% seen once; the top ten hold about two fifths. Sequenced here: CD8+ T cells from PBMCs, sampled at baseline or after one month of anti-PD-1 therapy (not recorded which). These receptors all come from a human donor with melanoma. CDR3s include the opening cysteine and the closing phenylalanine or tryptophan. A D gene is named only where the DNA matches it firmly. Size tells how often a clone was seen (once, few, many) or the class of an expanded clone, and some rows leave it out.

CDR3 length: 13
V gene: TRBV27
D gene: NA
clone size: medium-sized
J gene: TRBJ2-5
CDR3 DNA: TGTGCCAGCAGTTTATCGCCGGGACGGCCCCAGTACTTC
CDR3 protein: CASSLSPGRPQYF

CDR3 length: 12
V gene: TRBV19
D gene: NA
clone size: medium-sized
J gene: TRBJ1-1
CDR3 DNA: TGTGCCAGTAGCACAGGGTTAACTGAAGCTTTCTTT
CDR3 protein: CASSTGLTEAFF

CDR3 length: 18
V gene: TRBV9
D gene: TRBD2
clone size: NA
J gene: TRBJ2-3
CDR3 DNA: TGTGCCAGCAGCGTAGATGGTAGCGGGGGAGCTAGCACAGATACGCAGTATTTT
CDR3 protein: CASSVDGSGGASTDTQYF

CDR3 length: 17
V gene: TRBV27
D gene: TRBD2
clone size: medium-sized
J gene: TRBJ2-1
CDR3 DNA: TGTGCCAGCAGTTCCGGCGGGGGGGGTAGCTCCTACAATGAGCAGTTCTTC
CDR3 protein: CASSSGGGGSSYNEQFF

CDR3 length: 17
V gene: TRBV19
D gene: TRBD2
clone size: medium-sized
J gene: TRBJ2-3
CDR3 DNA: TGTGCCAGTAGTAGAGAGCGGGGGAGGGCTAGCACAGATACGCAGTATTTT
CDR3 protein: CASSRERGRASTDTQYF

CDR3 length: 12
V gene: TRBV28
D gene: NA
clone size: NA
J gene: TRBJ2-7
CDR3 DNA: TGTGCCAGCAGTCCAGGCCAATACGAGCAGTACTTC
CDR3 protein: CASSPGQYEQYF

CDR3 length: 16
V gene: TRBV12-3/TRBV12-4
D gene: TRBD1
clone size: NA
J gene: TRBJ2-5
CDR3 DNA: TGTGCCAGCAGTGGTCTGGGACAGGGACAACGGGAGACCCAGTACTTC
CDR3 protein: CASSGLGQGQRETQYF

CDR3 length: 14
V gene: TRBV24-1
D gene: NA
clone size: few
J gene: TRBJ1-1
CDR3 DNA: TGTGCCACCAGTGACGCGCAGGGAGGAACTGAAGCTTTCTTT
CDR3 protein: CATSDAQGGTEAFF

CDR3 length: 13
V gene: TRBV27
D gene: NA
clone size: large
J gene: TRBJ2-7
CDR3 DNA: TGTGCCAGCAGTTTAGAACAGAACTACGAGCAGTACTTC
CDR3 protein: CASSLEQNYEQYF

CDR3 length: 16
V gene: TRBV5-6
D gene: TRBD1
clone size: NA
J gene: TRBJ1-2
CDR3 DNA: TGTGCCAGCAGCCCCGAGAGACAGGGGCCTATCTATGGCTACACCTTC
CDR3 protein: CASSPERQGPIYGYTF

CDR3 length: 16
V gene: TRBV19
D gene: NA
clone size: hyperexpanded
J gene: TRBJ2-1
CDR3 DNA: TGTGCCAGTAGTATTTACGCTTCAGTCGTCTACAATGAGCAGTTCTTC
CDR3 protein: CASSIYASVVYNEQFF

CDR3 length: 16
V gene: TRBV3-1
D gene: TRBD2
clone size: medium-sized
J gene: TRBJ2-3
CDR3 DNA: TGTGCCAGCAGCCAAGATGTAGCGGGGGCCTCTAGTACGCAGTATTTT
CDR3 protein: CASSQDVAGASSTQYF

CDR3 length: 13
V gene: TRBV29-1
D gene: TRBD2
clone size: NA
J gene: TRBJ2-5
CDR3 DNA: TGCAGCGTTGCTAGCGGGGGAAGGGAGACCCAGTACTTC
CDR3 protein: CSVASGGRETQYF

CDR3 length: 14
V gene: TRBV5-6
D gene: NA
clone size: once
J gene: TRBJ2-7
CDR3 DNA: TGTGCCAGCAGCCCCGACGGCCTTAAATACGAGCAGTACTTC
CDR3 protein: CASSPDGLKYEQYF

CDR3 length: 14
V gene: TRBV10-3
D gene: TRBD1
clone size: NA
J gene: TRBJ2-5
CDR3 DNA: TGTGCCATCAGAGACCACAGGGGCCAAGAGACCCAGTACTTC
CDR3 protein: CAIRDHRGQETQYF

CDR3 length: 15
V gene: TRBV24-1
D gene: NA
clone size: NA
J gene: TRBJ1-5
CDR3 DNA: TGTGCCACCAGACCCCGGGGAGGGACCAATCAGCCCCAGCATTTT
CDR3 protein: CATRPRGGTNQPQHF

CDR3 length: 11
V gene: TRBV10-2
D gene: NA
clone size: medium-sized
J gene: TRBJ2-7
CDR3 DNA: TGCGCCAGCACGTCAGGGGTCGAGCAGTACTTC
CDR3 protein: CASTSGVEQYF

CDR3 length: 15
V gene: TRBV6-2/TRBV6-3
D gene: NA
clone size: medium-sized
J gene: TRBJ1-2
CDR3 DNA: TGTGCCAGCAGTTACTCGGAAGGGGACGGATCCGGCTACACCTTC
CDR3 protein: CASSYSEGDGSGYTF

CDR3 length: 16
V gene: TRBV18
D gene: NA
clone size: NA
J gene: TRBJ2-7
CDR3 DNA: TGTGCCAGCTCACCACAACTACAGGGTATCACCTACGAGCAGTACTTC
CDR3 protein: CASSPQLQGITYEQYF

CDR3 length: 13
V gene: TRBV9
D gene: NA
clone size: NA
J gene: TRBJ2-1
CDR3 DNA: TGTGCCAGCAGCGCGATGGACTACAATGAGCAGTTCTTC
CDR3 protein: CASSAMDYNEQFF

CDR3 length: 16
V gene: TRBV5-5
D gene: NA
clone size: medium-sized
J gene: TRBJ1-5
CDR3 DNA: TGTGCCAGCAGCTTAGGCGGGACCGACAGCAATCAGCCCCAGCATTTT
CDR3 protein: CASSLGGTDSNQPQHF

CDR3 length: 15
V gene: TRBV28
D gene: NA
clone size: NA
J gene: TRBJ2-5
CDR3 DNA: TGTGCCAGCAGTCTATACGGGACATCACAAGAGACCCAGTACTTC
CDR3 protein: CASSLYGTSQETQYF

CDR3 length: 13
V gene: TRBV30
D gene: NA
clone size: few
J gene: TRBJ1-5
CDR3 DNA: TGTGCCTGGAGTGTAGCGGGGAACCAGCCCCAGCATTTT
CDR3 protein: CAWSVAGNQPQHF

CDR3 length: 16
V gene: TRBV28
D gene: TRBD1
clone size: few
J gene: TRBJ2-4
CDR3 DNA: TGTGCCAGCAGCCCTTGGACAGGGGAGGGCAAAAACATTCAGTACTTC
CDR3 protein: CASSPWTGEGKNIQYF

CDR3 length: 14
V gene: TRBV20-1
D gene: TRBD1
clone size: NA
J gene: TRBJ2-1
CDR3 DNA: TGCAGTGCTACGGACAGGGGCACCTACAATGAGCAGTTCTTC
CDR3 protein: CSATDRGTYNEQFF

CDR3 length: 15
V gene: TRBV6-5
D gene: NA
clone size: few
J gene: TRBJ1-5
CDR3 DNA: TGTGCCAGCAGCCCAGGGGCAGGCCAGGGGCAGCCCCAGCATTTT
CDR3 protein: CASSPGAGQGQPQHF

CDR3 length: 12
V gene: TRBV4-1
D gene: NA
clone size: medium-sized
J gene: TRBJ1-5
CDR3 DNA: TGCGCCAGCAGCCAAGTGGGGCAGCCCCAGCATTTT
CDR3 protein: CASSQVGQPQHF

CDR3 length: 15
V gene: TRBV5-4
D gene: NA
clone size: few
J gene: TRBJ2-2
CDR3 DNA: TGTGCCAGCAGCTTGGGACCGGGGAACACCGGGGAGCTGTTTTTT
CDR3 protein: CASSLGPGNTGELFF

CDR3 length: 15
V gene: TRBV4-1
D gene: NA
clone size: medium-sized
J gene: TRBJ1-4
CDR3 DNA: TGCGCCAGCAGCCAAGGCGGTCCGAGTAATGAAAAACTGTTTTTT
CDR3 protein: CASSQGGPSNEKLFF

CDR3 length: 15
V gene: TRBV5-4
D gene: TRBD1
clone size: few
J gene: TRBJ1-1
CDR3 DNA: TGTGCCAGCAGCCCGGGACAGGGGATGGGCACTGAAGCTTTCTTT
CDR3 protein: CASSPGQGMGTEAFF

CDR3 length: 15
V gene: TRBV6-5
D gene: TRBD1
clone size: few
J gene: TRBJ2-1
CDR3 DNA: TGTGCCAGCAGTTGGACAGGGACCTCCTACAATGAGCAGTTCTTC
CDR3 protein: CASSWTGTSYNEQFF

CDR3 length: 17
V gene: TRBV4-1
D gene: TRBD2
clone size: few
J gene: TRBJ2-1
CDR3 DNA: TGCGCCAGCAGCCAAGATCGAGCGGGGGGGCCCTACAATGAGCAGTTCTTC
CDR3 protein: CASSQDRAGGPYNEQFF

CDR3 length: 15
V gene: TRBV19
D gene: NA
clone size: NA
J gene: TRBJ1-6
CDR3 DNA: TGTGCCAGTAGTATTGAGAGCTCCTATAATTCACCCCTCCACTTT
CDR3 protein: CASSIESSYNSPLHF

CDR3 length: 16
V gene: TRBV18
D gene: NA
clone size: NA
J gene: TRBJ2-7
CDR3 DNA: TGTGCCAGCTCACCACAACTACGGGGTATCACCTACGAGCAGTACTTC
CDR3 protein: CASSPQLRGITYEQYF

CDR3 length: 14
V gene: TRBV27
D gene: TRBD2
clone size: NA
J gene: TRBJ2-5
CDR3 DNA: TGTGCCAGTACGGCGGGGGGGCCCGGAGAGACCCAGTACTTC
CDR3 protein: CASTAGGPGETQYF

CDR3 length: 14
V gene: TRBV19
D gene: TRBD1
clone size: few
J gene: TRBJ2-7
CDR3 DNA: TGTGCCAGTAGTACGGACAGGACGAAGGACGAGCAGTACTTC
CDR3 protein: CASSTDRTKDEQYF

CDR3 length: 15
V gene: TRBV24-1
D gene: NA
clone size: hyperexpanded
J gene: TRBJ2-1
CDR3 DNA: TGTGCCACCAGTGATTTTCCAGGGGACTACAATGAGCAGTTCTTC
CDR3 protein: CATSDFPGDYNEQFF

CDR3 length: 13
V gene: TRBV14
D gene: NA
clone size: NA
J gene: TRBJ2-5
CDR3 DNA: TGTGCCAGCAGCCTTACCGAGATGGCGACCCAGTACTTC
CDR3 protein: CASSLTEMATQYF

CDR3 length: 14
V gene: TRBV7-2
D gene: TRBD1
clone size: NA
J gene: TRBJ1-1
CDR3 DNA: TGTGCCAGCAGCTCATGGACAGGGGGAACTGAAGCTTTCTTT
CDR3 protein: CASSSWTGGTEAFF

CDR3 length: 15
V gene: TRBV19
D gene: TRBD2
clone size: medium-sized
J gene: TRBJ2-3
CDR3 DNA: TGTGCCAGTAGCCTGGGACTAGCGGTCACAGATACGCAGTATTTT
CDR3 protein: CASSLGLAVTDTQYF

CDR3 length: 16
V gene: TRBV7-3
D gene: NA
clone size: large
J gene: TRBJ2-1
CDR3 DNA: TGTGCCAGCAGCTTAATGGTGGGGAACTCCTACAATGAGCAGTTCTTC
CDR3 protein: CASSLMVGNSYNEQFF

CDR3 length: 14
V gene: TRBV19
D gene: NA
clone size: few
J gene: TRBJ2-4
CDR3 DNA: TGTGCCAGTAGTCACCAAGGCCCTTTAAACATTCAGTACTTC
CDR3 protein: CASSHQGPLNIQYF

CDR3 length: 14
V gene: TRBV2
D gene: NA
clone size: medium-sized
J gene: TRBJ2-1
CDR3 DNA: TGTGCCAGCACCAGGGGGGCCGAGGGAGATGAGCAGTTCTTC
CDR3 protein: CASTRGAEGDEQFF

CDR3 length: 16
V gene: TRBV7-2
D gene: TRBD2
clone size: NA
J gene: TRBJ2-5
CDR3 DNA: TGTGCCAGCAGCTTAAGGTGGGGACTAGCGGAAGAGACCCAGTACTTC
CDR3 protein: CASSLRWGLAEETQYF

CDR3 length: 12
V gene: TRBV12-3/TRBV12-4
D gene: NA
clone size: NA
J gene: TRBJ1-1
CDR3 DNA: TGTGCCAGCAGTTTGTGGGGAGTAGAAGCTTTCTTT
CDR3 protein: CASSLWGVEAFF